This T cell receptor (beta chain) came from a study of regulatory T cells in long-lasting Graves disease. Study results and limitations: Persistent Graves' patients had lower TCR diversity than newly diagnosed ones. Newly diagnosed disease favored TRBV20-1 and TRBJ2-1 over persistent disease.

The CDR3 runs to 13 residues. Trimming pared 6 bases from V and 7 bases from J, leaving 15 bases between. Germline-derived CDR1 and CDR2 are SGHAT and FQNNGV. The time point denotes: persistent/refractory GD, antithyroid drugs over 5 years with positive TRAb. With RNA extracted from PBMCs as input, the TCR library was made. The authors drew patients from an endocrinology department in Xi'an, China. As collected, the peripheral blood samples measured 7.5 to 9 milliliters each and went into EDTA tubes. This clonotype was counted between two and nine times. The antigen remains unidentified. Arm-PCR of CDR3 regions and iRepertoire HTBI primers were the basis on which TCR beta libraries were built. Via MiXCR, TCRdb re-called the multiplex PCR reads, giving one row per CDR3 protein. This sample has hundreds of thousands of distinct CDR3 sequences, with 22% found just once.

The chain carries TRBV11-2 and TRBJ1-2; tentatively, D is TRBD1 (5 bases). Source: peripheral blood mononuclear cells (PBMCs), taken when the disease was refractory, from a patient treated with antithyroid drugs. This sequence was found in a female donor with Graves disease. The chain's CDR3 is CASSAGRASGYTF. The CDR3 DNA reads TGTGCCAGCAGTGCGGGACGAGCTTCTGGCTACACCTTC.